The 8 T cell receptor beta chains below come from one sample, sequenced in a study of cytomegalovirus exposure and HLA in healthy donors. TCRdb keeps only in-frame clones here, not all; method: immunoSEQ multiplex PCR. The sample includes fewer than 250,000 clones, 75% to 90% of them seen just once. What was sequenced was PBMCs. The origin of the receptors is a woman aged 18-30 years in good health and CMV-seronegative.

This sequence joins TRBV15 and TRBJ2-7, with TRBD1 matching 9 bases. The ends lost 0 bases at V and 1 base at J; junction bases unmatched: 4. Per germline, CDR1 LNHNV and CDR2 YYDKDF (reference sequence). The CDR3 is made up of 16 amino acids. CDR3 sequence reads: CATSRDRGTGSYEQYF. CDR3 nucleotides: TGTGCCACCAGCAGAGATCGGGGGACAGGGTCCTACGAGCAGTACTTC.

Note on this clone: A much larger clone lies a single base off, so this may be a read error. Different DNA sequences within this sample yield the same CDR3. The chain links TRBV6-5 to TRBJ1-5; D is unclear. CDR3 length: 13 amino acids. CDR1 is MNHEY and CDR2 is SVGAGI in the germline V gene. Trimming pared 6 bases from V and 1 base from J, leaving 7 bases between. CDR3 region: CASRSHSNQPQHF. CDR3 nucleotides: TGTGCCAGCAGGTCCCACAGCAATCAGCCCCAGCATTTT.

This clone has a handful of counts. J is TRBJ2-7 and V is TRBV2; perhaps D is TRBD1 or TRBD2 (6 bases each). Trimming cost V 6 bases and J 9 bases, with 15 bases left between them. Germline V gene sequence: CDR1 SNHLY, CDR2 FYNNEI. This CDR3 comprises 12 residues. The CDR3 nucleotides read TGTGCCAGCAGGAGGGGGACTTCTGCGCAGTACTTC. Translation: CASRRGTSAQYF.

The table lists this clone with a few counts. V is TRBV7-6 and J is TRBJ2-1; tentatively, D is TRBD2 (6 bases). Germline CDR1 and CDR2: SGHVS and FNYEAQ. This CDR3 is built from 14 residues. V lost 0 bases, J lost 6 bases, and 9 bases lay in between. DNA of the CDR3: TGTGCCAGCAGCTTAGCCGGGAGTAGCAATGAGCAGTTCTTC. Translating gives CASSLAGSSNEQFF.

This clone has only a few counts. The sample contains more than one DNA sequence encoding this CDR3. The chain uses TRBV7-9 and TRBJ1-2; 8 nucleotides align to TRBD1. Germline CDR1 SEHNR, CDR2 FQNEAQ (reference sequence). V lost 5 bases and J lost 8; bases outside the gene matches: 16. The CDR3 has 16 residues. CDR3 amino acids: CASSLSPTGGSHGYTF. CDR3 coding DNA: TGTGCCAGCAGCCTATCCCCTACAGGGGGGTCGCACGGCTACACCTTC.

This CDR3 is CASSSGGGSYEQYF. The CDR3 DNA reads as TGCGCCAGCAGTTCGGGTGGCGGATCCTACGAGCAGTACTTC. V gene TRBV5-1 combines with J gene TRBJ2-7, with D uncertain. The V gene's germline CDR1 is SGHRS and CDR2 YFSETQ. The CDR3 consists of 14 residues. The V end was cut by 5 bases, the J end by 1 base, with 13 bases between.

This sequence joins TRBV9 and TRBJ2-3; TRBD2 agrees at 8 bases. This CDR3 spans 14 amino acids. Trimming removed 0 bases from V and 6 bases from J; junction bases left unmatched: 3. The germline CDR1 and CDR2 sequences are SGDLS and YYNGEE. The chain's CDR3 is CASSVASGSDTQYF. In nucleotides, the CDR3 is TGTGCCAGCAGCGTAGCCAGCGGGAGTGATACGCAGTATTTT. The full variable domain, with the rest looked up from reference TRBV9 and TRBJ2-3, is DSGVTQTPKHLITATGQRVTLRCSPRSGDLSVYWYQQSLDQGLQFLIQYYNGEERAKGNILERFSAQQFPDLHSELNLSSLELGDSALYFCASSVASGSDTQYFGPGTRLTVL.

The chain combines TRBV5-1 with TRBJ2-7; 10 nucleotides align to TRBD1. The germline gives CDR1 SGHRS, CDR2 YFSETQ. The ends lost 5 bases at V and 2 bases at J; junction bases unmatched: 7. The CDR3 has 15 residues. The DNA for the CDR3 is TGCGCCAGCAGTCGCAGGGACAGGGGTACCTACGAGCAGTACTTC. Residues: CASSRRDRGTYEQYF.